This paragraph reports one T cell receptor beta chain. The data stem from a study of T cell changes during pregnancy in multiple sclerosis. The V gene lost 3 bases and the J gene lost 5 bases, with 5 bases spanning the gap. The CDR3 runs 12 residues. Germline CDR1 and CDR2: LNHDA and SQIVND (reference sequence). Profiled with immunoSEQ multiplex PCR; TCRdb holds only in-frame clones, not every one. The sample lists about 38,000 clones, roughly 91% seen once, with around 0.4% in the top ten. The receptor was derived from a female donor in good health, enrolled as a control in a pregnancy study. The sequencing here drew on CD4+ T cells from peripheral blood mononuclear cells, taken after pregnancy. The rearrangement joins TRBV19 to TRBJ1-3; no firm D call. The DNA for the CDR3 is TGTGCCAGTAGTATCCAGAGAAACACCATATATTTT. It translates to CASSIQRNTIYF.